This T cell receptor (beta chain) stems from a study of regulatory T cells in long-lasting Graves disease. Both iRepertoire HTBI primers and Arm-PCR of CDR3 regions were used to build the TCR beta libraries. Each CDR3 protein gets one entry after TCRdb re-called the multiplex PCR reads with MiXCR. In the table there are roughly 430,000 distinct CDR3 sequences, 21% of which are singletons. This clonotype was seen a few times. This CDR3 is built from 15 residues. Trimming removed 3 bases from V and 2 bases from J; junction bases left unmatched: 7. From germline, CDR1 is KGHSH and CDR2 LQKENI. Time point here: persistent/refractory GD, antithyroid drugs over 5 years with positive TRAb. With RNA extracted from PBMCs as input, the TCR library was made. Graves' disease diagnosis used American Thyroid Association guidelines.

The clonotype originates from a female donor with Graves disease. Sequences were derived from peripheral blood mononuclear cells (PBMCs), sampled when the disease was refractory, from a patient treated with antithyroid drugs. The chain uses TRBV18 and TRBJ2-7; TRBD2 matches at 7 bases. The CDR3 DNA reads as TGTGCCAGCTCACCTGGGGCTAGCGGACCCTACGAGCAGTACTTC. It is translated as CASSPGASGPYEQYF. Using reference TRBV18 and TRBJ2-7 for the parts outside the CDR3, the full variable domain is NAGVMQNPRHLVRRRGQEARLRCSPMKGHSHVYWYRQLPEEGLKFMVYLQKENIIDESGMPKERFSAEFPKEGPSILRIQQVVRGDSAAYFCASSPGASGPYEQYFGPGTRLTVT.